The clone carrying this T cell receptor beta chain has more than one count but fewer than ten. Its antigen is unknown. The data stem from a study of T cells after yellow fever vaccination. Study-level results: Post-booster samples contained most primary-vaccination clones (roughly 96% CD4, less than 90% CD8). Researchers cautioned that FACS-sorted repertoires could harbor abundant clonotypes contaminating from the bulk population. Weaker in magnitude, the secondary response showed a faster peak on day 5 versus 15.

As TCR cDNA was made by 5'RACE template switching, a universal primer site and UMIs were added. Each CDR3 protein is one row after TCRdb ran MiXCR on the 5' RACE reads. In the table there are about 260,000 distinct CDR3 sequences, over 4.5% of which are singletons. The CDR3 length is 13 residues. Trimming stripped 8 bases from V and 5 bases from J, with 17 bases between. Germline V CDR1 and CDR2: DFQATT, SNEGSKA (reference sequence). This chain uses TRBV20-1 with TRBJ2-3; D is tentatively TRBD1 or TRBD2 (6 bases each). This receptor was obtained from a man aged 18-30 years who received the YFV17D yellow fever vaccine. The source material was CD4+ T cells sorted from PBMCs, sampled on the day of the yellow fever booster vaccination. CDR3 coding DNA: TGCAGTTCACATGGGGGGCCTGGAGATACGCAGTATTTT. It translates to CSSHGGPGDTQYF.